Here is one TCR beta chain with its context. Data came from immunoSEQ multiplex PCR; TCRdb stores just in-frame clones and leaves some out. The sample lists about 380,000 clones; about 95% were seen once. The record originates from a study of shared T cell receptors in the human thymus. Germline V CDR1 and CDR2: LGHNA, YSLEER. Trimming shortened V by 1 base and J by 7 bases, and 11 bases separated the two germline ends. The CDR3 length is 14 residues. This receptor was obtained from a human donor. Sequencing was performed on thymocytes. J is TRBJ1-5 and V is TRBV4-3, with a weak D call TRBD1 (5 bases). The CDR3 sequence: CASSQVTVHQPQHF. The CDR3 DNA follows: TGCGCCAGCAGCCAAGTGACAGTACACCAGCCCCAGCATTTT.